Following are 9 T cell receptor beta chains from one sample sequenced in a study of shared clonotypes between healthy human individuals. Repertoires were generated with immunoSEQ multiplex PCR, while TCRdb's copy carries only in-frame clones and drops some. Of more than 2,000,000 clones listed, around 94% are singletons. Sample: naive CD4+ T cells sorted from blood. This sample's subset: CD45RA+ positively selected. These receptors were obtained from a man aged 18 to 30 in good health.

This clone was counted a single time. The chain recombines TRBV5-1 with TRBJ1-1; 10 bases match TRBD1. With V trimmed by 6 bases and J by 0 bases, 11 bases remained unmatched. Germline V gene sequence: CDR1 SGHRS, CDR2 YFSETQ. The CDR3 sequence is 17 residues long. The CDR3 reads CASTSRQGAFMNTEAFF. For the CDR3, the DNA is TGCGCCAGCACCTCCCGACAGGGGGCTTTCATGAACACTGAAGCTTTCTTT.

Only one count was recorded for this clone. The rearrangement uses TRBV7-9 and TRBJ1-5, with D perhaps TRBD1 (5 bases). V lost 5 bases and J lost 1, with 18 bases in between. Germline V CDR1 and CDR2: SEHNR, FQNEAQ (reference sequence). The length of the CDR3 is 17 residues. The CDR3 here is CASSLGTPFRSNQPQHF. The CDR3 nucleotides read TGTGCCAGCAGCCTAGGGACGCCCTTTCGCAGCAATCAGCCCCAGCATTTT.

This chain links TRBV6-6 with TRBJ2-5, with D tentatively TRBD1 (6 bases). The CDR3 has 16 amino acids. CDR1 and CDR2 (germline): MNHNY, SVGAGI (reference sequence). V was clipped by 5 bases and J by 3 bases, with 19 bases between them. Written as DNA, the CDR3 is TGTGCCAGCAGTCCTAATAACAGGGCCTCAGAAGAGACCCAGTACTTC. This gives the protein CASSPNNRASEETQYF.

The chain couples TRBV19 to TRBJ2-6; no reliable D call. Germline V CDR1 and CDR2: LNHDA, SQIVND (reference sequence). The CDR3 totals 14 residues. With 7 bases removed from V and 0 bases from J, the gap between germline ends came to 7 bases. The CDR3 coding sequence is TGTGCCAGTATTAGTAGCTCTGGGGCCAACGTCCTGACTTTC. Amino acid sequence: CASISSSGANVLTF.

The J gene is TRBJ2-3, the V gene TRBV11-3; tentative D call: TRBD2 (6 bases). The germline V gene encodes CDR1 SGHNT and CDR2 YENEEA. This CDR3 spans 15 amino acids. Trimming pared 5 bases from V and 4 bases from J, leaving 16 bases between. The chain's CDR3 is CASSPGDSLSDTQYF. The CDR3 nucleotides read TGTGCCAGCAGCCCGGGGGACTCTTTGTCAGATACGCAGTATTTT.

In this sample, this clone turned up once. V is TRBV25-1 and J is TRBJ2-3; 12 nucleotides agree with TRBD2. V lost 6 bases to trimming and J lost 4 bases; unmatched junction nucleotides: 5. The CDR3 is 15 residues long. Germline lookup yields CDR1 MGHDK and CDR2 SYGVNS. The CDR3 loop reads CASSTSGGPSDTQYF. As DNA, the CDR3 is TGTGCCAGCAGCACTAGCGGGGGGCCCTCAGATACGCAGTATTTT.

V usage is TRBV25-1 and J usage is TRBJ2-5, with D perhaps matching TRBD1 (5 bases). Gene TRBJ2-7 matches the end of the DNA better, so the J call may be wrong. Germline V gene data show CDR1 as MGHDK and CDR2 as SYGVNS. The CDR3 sequence is 12 residues long. The CDR3: CASSWSGYEQYF. CDR3 coding DNA: TGTGCCAGCAGTTGGTCAGGGTACGAGCAGTACTTC.

In its sample, this clone was seen a few times. Here the CDR3 DNA reads TGTGCCAGCAGCCGGGGGGGCCTCGAGCAGTACTTC. As protein: CASSRGGLEQYF. The chain has TRBV7-9 and TRBJ2-7; TRBD2 matches at 8 bases. Germline CDR1 is SEHNR and CDR2 is FQNEAQ (reference sequence). CDR3 length: 12 residues. V lost 5 bases to trimming and J lost 6 bases; unmatched junction nucleotides: 3.

The chain links TRBV20-1 to TRBJ2-3; tentatively, D is TRBD2 (5 bases). Germline V gives CDR1 DFQATT, CDR2 SNEGSKA (reference sequence). The CDR3 length is 11 residues. V was clipped by 1 base and J by 6 bases, with 5 bases between them. CDR3 in amino acids: CSARGRDTQYF. In DNA, the CDR3 is TGCAGTGCTAGAGGGAGGGATACGCAGTATTTT.